Shown below are 26 T cell receptor beta chains from a single sample sequenced in a study of tumor and adjacent non-tumor tissue in lung cancer. The library came from three nested PCR rounds adapted from ARM-PCR protocols. TCRdb redid the calling of the multiplex PCR reads with MiXCR, one entry per CDR3 protein. The sample shows 90,000 or so distinct CDR3 sequences, around 57% of them seen only once. The template was RNA from unsorted bulk tissue. Sequences were obtained from lung tumor tissue. These receptors came from a man between 65 and 85 years old with non-small cell lung cancer.

As for this clonotype: A junction end diverges from the germline sequence, so it may reflect a read error. This chain links TRBV5-6 with TRBJ2-7, with 15 bases aligning to TRBD2. CDR3 length: 16 amino acids. Germline V gives CDR1 SGHDT, CDR2 YYEEEE. CDR3 in amino acids: CGSSYGLAGGPGERYF. The CDR3 region has the DNA TGTGGCAGCAGTTACGGACTAGCGGGAGGGCCTGGGGAGCGGTACTTC.

The chain links TRBV28 to TRBJ1-1; a possible D gene is TRBD1 (5 bases). There are 15 residues in the CDR3. The germline CDR1 and CDR2 sequences are MDHEN and SYDVKM. Between the trimmed V and J ends, which lost 7 bases and 1 base, there was a span of 16 bases. The CDR3 sequence is CASISRGEGNTEAFF. The CDR3 nucleotides read TGTGCCAGCATCTCCAGAGGGGAAGGGAACACTGAAGCTTTCTTT.

Worth noting for this clonotype: It is likely a read error, because the conserved phenylalanine at the end of the CDR3 is missing. The V gene is TRBV11-2, the J gene TRBJ2-2; 7 nucleotides match TRBD2. The CDR3 runs to 15 residues. Germline CDR1 reads SGHAT; CDR2 reads FQNNGV. The CDR3 sequence: CASSLSLADTGELFY. CDR3 DNA sequence: TGTGCTAGCAGCTTAAGCCTAGCGGACACCGGGGAGCTGTTTTAT.

On this clonotype: One junction end does not reproduce the germline sequence, and a read error may be involved. The chain employs TRBV20-1 and TRBJ2-7; 13 positions match TRBD2. The germline V gene has CDR1 DFQATT and CDR2 SNEGSKA (reference sequence). The CDR3 has 14 residues. This CDR3 reads CSVRTSGRTYEQHF. CDR3 coding DNA: TGCAGTGTGAGGACTAGCGGGAGAACCTACGAGCAGCATTTC.

The count of this clonotype is one. This may come from a read error, since a much larger clone is one base off. The V call is TRBV29-1, the J call TRBJ1-5, with D hard to call. The CDR3 runs 13 residues. Trimming pared 4 bases from V and 6 bases from J, leaving 13 bases between. Germline assignment: CDR1 SQVTM and CDR2 ANQGSEA. This CDR3 is CSVGGRGSQPQHF. In nucleotides, the CDR3 is TGCAGCGTTGGGGGTCGAGGGAGTCAGCCCCAGCATTTT.

Comments on this clonotype: This sequence may be a read error, since a much larger clone differs from it by one base. This chain uses TRBV20-1 with TRBJ1-2, with D possibly being TRBD1 (5 bases). The CDR3 extends over 14 amino acids. CDR1 DFQATT and CDR2 SNEGSKA come from the germline V gene (reference sequence). This chain's CDR3 is CSARDHDSSYGYTF. As DNA, the CDR3 is TGCAGTGCCAGAGATCACGACAGTAGCTATGGCTACACCTTC.

This clonotype was seen once. V is TRBV29-1 and J is TRBJ1-1; D is ambiguous. The CDR3 has 10 amino acids. Germline CDR1 reads SQVTM; CDR2 reads ANQGSEA. The CDR3 coding sequence is TGCAACGCCAAGGTCAGGGAAGCTTTCTTT. Translated, it gives CNAKVREAFF.

Ten or more counts support this clonotype. Its ends do not fully match the called genes, so a read error is possible. This chain joins TRBV29-1 and TRBJ1-1; tentative D call: TRBD1 (5 bases). Germline V CDR1 and CDR2: SQVTM, ANQGSEA. CDR3 length: 13 residues. As DNA, the CDR3 is TGCAGCGTTGGTCGAAGCAGGGTTTCTGAAGCTTCCTTT. Residues: CSVGRSRVSEASF.

A word on this clonotype: An end of the junction differs from the germline gene, which may be a read error. The CDR3 coding sequence is TGCAACGTTGAACGGTTGGGGGCGAGCTGGAGAGGCAATGAGCAGTTCTTC. Translating it yields CNVERLGASWRGNEQFF. The chain uses TRBV29-1 and TRBJ2-1; weak D call: TRBD1 (6 bases). Germline values: CDR1 SQVTM, CDR2 ANQGSEA. The CDR3 runs to 17 residues.

This clonotype was detected only once. A read error may produce the germline difference seen at one junction end. The rearrangement joins TRBV11-2 to TRBJ2-3; possibly TRBD2 for D (6 bases). Germline-derived CDR1 and CDR2 are SGHAT and FQNNGV. The CDR3 spans 15 residues. The CDR3 loop is CTSSSAGKNTDTQYF. Written as DNA, the CDR3 is TGTACCAGCAGCTCCGCGGGGAAGAACACAGATACACAGTATTTT.

The rearrangement links TRBV7-3 to TRBJ2-1; tentative D call: TRBD1 (6 bases). V lost 5 bases, J lost 5 bases, and 10 bases lay in between. This CDR3 is built from 13 residues. Germline CDR1 and CDR2: SGHTA and FQGTGA. The CDR3 here is CASSPGHHNEQFF. The CDR3 DNA reads TGTGCCAGCAGCCCGGGACACCACAATGAGCAGTTCTTC.

The chain is built from TRBV6-1 and TRBJ1-2; 7 positions agree with TRBD1. Germline CDR1 is MNHNS and CDR2 is SASEGT. There are 16 residues in the CDR3. CDR3 sequence (DNA): TGTGCAGGCAGTCGGTCCAGGACAGGAGTTAACTATGGCTACACCTTC. Translated: CAGSRSRTGVNYGYTF.

In this sample, this clonotype turned up a few times. V is TRBV30 and J is TRBJ2-1; TRBD2 matches 13 bases. Germline V gene sequence: CDR1 GTSNPN, CDR2 SVGIG (reference sequence). CDR3 length equals 14 residues. J lost 6 bases, V lost 7 bases, and 6 bases had no gene match. The CDR3 DNA reads as TGTGCCTTCTCACTAGCGGGAGGGCTCAATGAGCAGTTCTTC. The encoded protein is CAFSLAGGLNEQFF.

A remark on this clonotype: The conserved final phenylalanine or tryptophan is absent from the CDR3, which likely points to a read error. The DNA is left out, because the CDR3 cannot be placed on it with certainty; the CDR3 is given as TCRdb lists it. The chain combines TRBV5-4 with TRBJ2-1. The CDR3 contains 15 residues when both ends are counted. The germline CDR1 and CDR2 sequences are SGHNT and YYREEE (reference sequence). The CDR3 loop reads CASSSSQTRYNEQIL.

With respect to this clonotype: Its ends do not fully match the called genes, so a read error is possible. V is TRBV11-1 and J is TRBJ2-5, with D perhaps TRBD1 (6 bases). This CDR3 spans 16 amino acids. Germline CDR1 is SGHAT and CDR2 is FQDESV (reference sequence). The CDR3 spells CASSLEVTAGVETQSF. The CDR3 nucleotides read TGTGCCAGCAGCTTAGAGGTGACAGCAGGGGTCGAGACCCAGAGCTTC.

This clonotype was counted between two and nine times. One end of the junction does not line up with germline, which may come from a read error. The chain links TRBV12-3 or TRBV12-4 to TRBJ1-5; 7 nucleotides match TRBD1. This CDR3 has 15 amino acids. In DNA, the CDR3 is TGTGCCAGCAGTGGGGGACAGATTAGCAGTCAGCCCCAGCATTTT. This encodes CASSGGQISSQPQHF.

Comment on this clonotype: This likely comes from a read error, as the CDR3 has no conserved phenylalanine or tryptophan at its end. The V gene is TRBV11-3, the J gene TRBJ2-5; D is unclear. Germline loops: CDR1 SGHNT, CDR2 YENEEA. The CDR3 is 13 residues long. In DNA form, the CDR3 reads TGTGCCAACAGCCCAGGCTTGAGAGAGACCCAGTACCTC. This encodes CANSPGLRETQYL.

This clonotype was found a few times. The rearrangement links TRBV5-1 to TRBJ2-3, with no clear D. CDR1 and CDR2 (germline): SGHRS, YFSETQ. The CDR3 is 16 residues long. V was clipped by 4 bases and J by 4 bases, with 19 bases between them. The CDR3 nucleotides read TGCGCCAGCAGCCCACCCTTGACTGGGTCCCCAGATACGCAGTATTTT. This encodes CASSPPLTGSPDTQYF.

With respect to this clonotype: A read error is possible here, since a much larger clone lies one base away. The genes are TRBV20-1 and TRBJ1-5; D uncertain. The CDR3 has 12 residues. CDR1 and CDR2 (germline): DFQATT, SNEGSKA (reference sequence). The CDR3 DNA is TGCAGTGCTAGGGGGAGCAATCCGCCCCAGCATTTT. Protein product: CSARGSNPPQHF.

This clonotype was counted a few times. This rearrangement joins TRBV11-2 to TRBJ2-2; 7 bases are shared with TRBD1. CDR1 is SGHAT, CDR2 FQNNGV, per germline. The CDR3 consists of 16 residues. The trim removed 9 bases at V and 9 bases at J, leaving 19 bases unmatched. CDR3 protein: CASSLQGTLFARELFF. In DNA form, the CDR3 reads TGTGCCAGTAGTCTACAGGGGACGTTGTTCGCCAGGGAGCTGTTTTTT.

V and J are TRBV20-1 and TRBJ2-3; no reliable D call. The closer fit of TRBJ1-5 to the DNA end suggests the J call may be wrong. CDR3 length equals 16 residues. Per the germline V gene, CDR1 is DFQATT and CDR2 is SNEGSKA (reference sequence). The CDR3 DNA is TGCAGTGCTAGACTCCGTCTTCGGAGCTCGGTAGATACGCAGCATTTT. This translates into CSARLRLRSSVDTQHF.

As for this clonotype: Mismatch with germline at one junction end may stem from a read error. The chain joins TRBV10-3 to TRBJ2-1; possibly TRBD1 for D (6 bases). CDR1 and CDR2 (germline): ENHRY, SYGVKD. This CDR3 is 17 amino acids long. CDR3 residues: CATSGSTGLQAYHEQFF. The CDR3 DNA reads as TGTGCCACCAGTGGGTCCACAGGGTTACAGGCCTACCATGAGCAGTTCTTC.

V usage is TRBV20-1 and J usage is TRBJ1-5; unclear D gene. CDR1 DFQATT and CDR2 SNEGSKA come from the germline V gene (reference sequence). Trimming took off 3 bases at V and 3 bases at J, with 12 bases between the two ends. The CDR3 consists of 14 residues. CDR3 protein: CSARMFRANQPQHF. CDR3 coding DNA: TGCAGTGCTAGGATGTTCCGGGCCAATCAGCCCCAGCATTTT.

This clonotype was observed a single time. A read error may produce the germline difference seen at one junction end. The genes are TRBV5-1 and TRBJ2-1; 8 bases align to TRBD2. This CDR3 comprises 14 residues. Per the germline V gene, CDR1 is SGHRS and CDR2 is YFSETQ. CDR3 region: CASSFSGTRAAHFF. Here the CDR3 DNA reads TGCGCCAGTAGCTTTTCCGGGACTAGAGCTGCGCACTTCTTC.

With respect to this clonotype: The final CDR3 position lacks the conserved phenylalanine or tryptophan, pointing to a likely read error. The V gene is TRBV6-6, the J gene TRBJ2-7, with 8 bases that match TRBD2. V was clipped by 7 bases and J by 6 bases; unmatched bases: 8. CDR1 MNHNY and CDR2 SVGAGI come from the germline V gene (reference sequence). This CDR3 region has 13 residues. The CDR3 DNA sequence: TGTGCCAGCATCGGGAGGGGCTATGGCGAGCAGTACCTC. Translated: CASIGRGYGEQYL.

This clonotype was detected ten times or more. V and J are TRBV5-4 and TRBJ1-6; D remains unclear. With 1 base removed from V and 6 bases from J, the gap between germline ends came to 8 bases. The V gene's germline CDR1 is SGHNT and CDR2 YYREEE (reference sequence). The CDR3 length is 14 residues. CDR3 amino acids: CASSLSRTNSPLHF. The CDR3 nucleotides read TGTGCCAGCAGCTTGAGCCGGACTAATTCACCCCTCCACTTT.